This T cell receptor (beta chain) is drawn from a study of blood T cell repertoires in COVID-19. As for the study in general: COVID-19 samples, acute and convalescent, were from the United States, Italy and Spain. The analysed material was cDNA or gDNA that came from T cells, B-cell-depleted T cells, or PBMCs.

Assay used: immunoSEQ multiplex PCR; TCRdb lists only in-frame clones, some missing. The table lists fewer than 300,000 clones, around 85% of them singletons. The V and J ends lost 1 base and 9 bases, in that order; junction bases with no gene match: 3. Germline V gene lookup returns CDR1 SGHTA and CDR2 FQGNSA. CDR3 length equals 13 residues. V and J are TRBV7-2 and TRBJ2-1; 7 nucleotides match TRBD2. The TCR was taken from a human donor with COVID-19, enrolled during active disease. The donor label of this sample is uncertain. The sample comprised peripheral blood. CDR3 in amino acids: CASSLVAGVEQFF. The CDR3 DNA reads as TGTGCCAGCAGCTTAGTCGCGGGAGTTGAGCAGTTCTTC. The full variable domain, completed using reference TRBV7-2 and TRBJ2-1, is GAGVSQSPSNKVTEKGKDVELRCDPISGHTALYWYRQSLGQGLEFLIYFQGNSAPDKSGLPSDRFSAERTGGSVSTLTIQRTQQEDSAVYLCASSLVAGVEQFFGPGTRLTVL.